Below, 7 T cell receptor beta chains from the same sample are listed, as sequenced in a study of shared clonotypes between healthy human individuals. Repertoires were generated with immunoSEQ multiplex PCR, while TCRdb's copy carries only in-frame clones and drops some. The data hold 450,000 to 650,000 clones, with 70% to 80% observed a single time. What was sequenced was PBMCs. Receptor source: a middle-aged woman in good health. Some clones in this sample may be carry-over from other donors' samples.

CDR3 residues: CASSTGLLISSYNEQFF. In nucleotides, the CDR3 is TGTGCCAGCTCTACGGGACTACTAATTAGCTCCTACAATGAGCAGTTCTTC. The rearrangement uses TRBV9 and TRBJ2-1; 7 nucleotides match TRBD2. Germline V gene data show CDR1 as SGDLS and CDR2 as YYNGEE. Trimming took 7 bases from V and 0 from J; bases not matched to a gene: 13. The CDR3 runs 17 residues.

The V and J genes are TRBV28 and TRBJ1-2; D uncertain. The ends were cut back, 6 bases at V and 6 bases at J, with 8 bases in the middle. Germline values: CDR1 MDHEN, CDR2 SYDVKM. This CDR3 is 11 amino acids long. Here the CDR3 reads CASSDRDGYTF. The CDR3 coding sequence is TGTGCCAGCAGCGACCGAGATGGCTACACCTTC.

This chain links TRBV19 with TRBJ2-5; TRBD2 might be the D (5 bases). The CDR3 sequence is 14 residues long. Trimming removed 6 bases from V and 5 bases from J, with 16 bases in between. The germline gives CDR1 LNHDA, CDR2 SQIVND (reference sequence). As DNA, the CDR3 is TGTGCCAGTAGCGCCTCCGGACTTTCGGAGACCCAGTACTTC. Its translation is CASSASGLSETQYF. The full variable domain, in which reference TRBV19 and TRBJ2-5 provide the parts outside the CDR3, is DGGITQSPKYLFRKEGQNVTLSCEQNLNHDAMYWYRQDPGQGLRLIYYSQIVNDFQKGDIAEGYSVSREKKESFPLTVTSAQKNPTAFYLCASSASGLSETQYFGPGTRLLVL.

The chain joins TRBV28 to TRBJ1-1; possibly TRBD1 for D (5 bases). Germline CDR1 is MDHEN and CDR2 is SYDVKM. The CDR3 spans 14 residues. Trimming removed 3 bases at V and 0 bases at J, with 8 bases between. In DNA form, the CDR3 reads TGTGCCAGCAGTTTCTACAGGATGAACACTGAAGCTTTCTTT. It specifies CASSFYRMNTEAFF.

Of note for this clone: A read error likely explains this, since a far larger clone differs by one base. The same CDR3 arises from other DNA sequences in this sample as well. The chain joins TRBV29-1 to TRBJ2-3, with TRBD2 matching 9 bases. Germline V gene data show CDR1 as SQVTM and CDR2 as ANQGSEA. This CDR3 has 15 residues. DNA for the CDR3: TGTAGCGTTGGTTTAGCGGGAGAGATCACAGATACGCAGTATTTT. Amino acids: CSVGLAGEITDTQYF.

The CDR3 DNA is TGTGCCAGCAGCTTAGAGGGGGGGACAGGGGCTTTCTTT. Encoded protein: CASSLEGGTGAFF. The chain carries TRBV7-8 and TRBJ1-1; 9 nucleotides line up with TRBD1. Germline V CDR1 and CDR2: SGHVS, FQNEAQ. This CDR3 has 13 residues. Trimming cost V 1 base and J 11 bases; bases outside gene matches: 5. Supplemented by reference TRBV7-8 and TRBJ1-1, the full variable domain reads GAGVSQSPRYKVAKRGQDVALRCDPISGHVSLFWYQQALGQGPEFLTYFQNEAQLDKSGLPSDRFFAERPEGSVSTLKIQRTQQEDSAVYLCASSLEGGTGAFFGQGTRLTVV.

V is TRBV5-1 and J is TRBJ1-2, with no clear D. Trimming took off 0 bases at V and 0 bases at J, with 6 bases between the two ends. From germline, CDR1 is SGHRS and CDR2 YFSETQ. The CDR3 spans 14 residues. Here the CDR3 DNA reads TGCGCCAGCAGCTTGGAGTCAACTAACTATGGCTACACCTTC. Protein product: CASSLESTNYGYTF.